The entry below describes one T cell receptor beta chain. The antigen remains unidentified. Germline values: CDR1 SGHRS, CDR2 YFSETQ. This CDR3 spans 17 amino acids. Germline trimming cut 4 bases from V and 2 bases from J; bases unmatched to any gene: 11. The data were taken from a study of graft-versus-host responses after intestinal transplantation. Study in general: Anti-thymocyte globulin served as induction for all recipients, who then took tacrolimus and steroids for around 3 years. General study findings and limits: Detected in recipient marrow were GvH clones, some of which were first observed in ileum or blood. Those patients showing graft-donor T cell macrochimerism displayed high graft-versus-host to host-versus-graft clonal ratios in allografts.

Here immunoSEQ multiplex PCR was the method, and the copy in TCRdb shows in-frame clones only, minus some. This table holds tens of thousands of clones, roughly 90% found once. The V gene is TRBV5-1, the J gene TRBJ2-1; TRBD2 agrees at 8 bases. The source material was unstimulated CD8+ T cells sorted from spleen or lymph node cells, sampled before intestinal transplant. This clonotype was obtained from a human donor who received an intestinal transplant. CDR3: CASSMDRLARTYNEQFF. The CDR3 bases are TGCGCCAGCAGCATGGACAGACTAGCGCGGACCTACAATGAGCAGTTCTTC.